The 18 T cell receptor beta chains below all came from one sample that was sequenced in a study of a mutant IDH1 vaccine in newly diagnosed glioma. Produced via immunoSEQ multiplex PCR; TCRdb's table is partial and in-frame only. In the table there are roughly 56,000 clones, roughly 72% of which are singletons. Sample time point: week 47, end of study. Vaccination comprised doses that each held 300 ug of mutant IDH1 20-mer peptide, plus topical imiquimod. Antigen specificity for these receptors is unknown. The sequences come from PBMCs, collected from a glioma patient whose treatment included an IDH1 peptide vaccine. The receptors were gathered from a woman aged 40 to 49 with glioma. Some clones in this sample may be carry-over from other donors' samples.

The chain has TRBV5-1 and TRBJ2-5; D might be TRBD1 (6 bases). Trimming cost V 6 bases and J 3 bases, with 12 bases left between them. Germline assignment: CDR1 SGHRS and CDR2 YFSETQ. The CDR3 is 13 residues long. In DNA, the CDR3 is TGCGCCAGCAATGTCGGGACAAAAGAGACCCAGTACTTC. This codes for CASNVGTKETQYF.

This clone was counted only a few times. V is TRBV9 and J is TRBJ2-7, with a weak D call TRBD1 (7 bases). Per the germline V gene, CDR1 is SGDLS and CDR2 is YYNGEE. Trimming took 4 bases from V and 0 from J, leaving 11 bases between them. The CDR3 covers 14 residues. The CDR3 DNA follows: TGTGCCAGCAGCCTCCAGGGGGGCTCCTACGAGCAGTACTTC. Translation: CASSLQGGSYEQYF.

The gene calls are TRBV2 and TRBJ1-3; TRBD1 matches 8 bases. The CDR3 has 19 amino acids. In germline, CDR1 is SNHLY, CDR2 FYNNEI. Trimming took 6 bases from V and 4 from J; bases not matched to a gene: 20. The CDR3 coding sequence is TGTGCCAGCAGATTCCTCGGGACAGGTTACCTGACTGCAGGAAACACCATATATTTT. Translated, it gives CASRFLGTGYLTAGNTIYF.

The V call is TRBV7-9, the J call TRBJ1-4; D may be TRBD1 (5 bases). Germline-derived CDR1 and CDR2 are SEHNR and FQNEAQ (reference sequence). Between the trimmed V and J ends, which lost 5 bases and 10 bases, there was a span of 14 bases. This CDR3 spans 13 amino acids. Written as DNA, the CDR3 is TGTGCCAGCAGCCAGCGGGACGGCCTAAAACTGTTTTTT. Amino acid sequence: CASSQRDGLKLFF. The variable domain in full, completed from reference TRBV7-9 and TRBJ1-4, reads DTGVSQNPRHKITKRGQNVTFRCDPISEHNRLYWYRQTLGQGPEFLTYFQNEAQLEKSRLLSDRFSAERPKGSFSTLEIQRTEQGDSAMYLCASSQRDGLKLFFGSGTQLSVL.

J is TRBJ1-6 and V is TRBV6-5, with 8 positions matching TRBD1. The J segment lost 6 bases and the V segment lost 5 bases, leaving 6 bases of the junction unmatched. Per the germline V gene, CDR1 is MNHEY and CDR2 is SVGAGI. This CDR3 is built from 15 residues. The CDR3 loop is CASSTNRGANSPLHF. The CDR3 coding sequence is TGTGCCAGCAGTACAAACAGGGGGGCTAATTCACCCCTCCACTTT.

J is TRBJ1-5 and V is TRBV5-8; D is unresolved. CDR1 is SGHTS, CDR2 YDEGEE, per germline. V gave up 5 bases and J gave up 0 bases, with 9 bases separating them. This CDR3 is built from 14 residues. DNA of the CDR3: TGTGCCAGCAGGAGACAACCTAGCAATCAGCCCCAGCATTTT. Amino acid sequence: CASRRQPSNQPQHF.

V and J are TRBV7-2 and TRBJ2-7; 9 nucleotides line up with TRBD2. The V gene end was trimmed by 3 bases and the J gene end by 2 bases; junction bases not matched to a gene: 8. This CDR3 is 16 amino acids long. Germline V gives CDR1 SGHTA, CDR2 FQGNSA. CDR3 region: CASSFGLAGSTYEQYF. The CDR3 nucleotides read TGTGCCAGCAGCTTTGGGCTAGCGGGGAGCACCTACGAGCAGTACTTC.

The chain has TRBV6-1 and TRBJ1-1; a weak D match, TRBD1 (6 bases). Trimming pared 8 bases from V and 1 base from J, leaving 14 bases between. The V gene's germline CDR1 is MNHNS and CDR2 SASEGT. This CDR3 spans 14 amino acids. In nucleotides, the CDR3 is TGTGCCAGCCATTGGAGGGGACAGAACACTGAAGCTTTCTTT. Its translation is CASHWRGQNTEAFF.

The chain recombines TRBV7-9 with TRBJ2-3; D ambiguous. From germline, CDR1 is SEHNR and CDR2 FQNEAQ (reference sequence). The V and J ends lost 5 bases and 5 bases respectively, with 17 bases between them. This CDR3 comprises 15 residues. CDR3 amino acids: CASSPKLRSGDTQYF. DNA of the CDR3: TGTGCCAGCAGCCCGAAACTCAGGTCAGGAGATACGCAGTATTTT.

The chain uses TRBV5-8 and TRBJ2-5; D may be TRBD1 (5 bases). CDR3 length: 11 amino acids. V lost 6 bases and J lost 5, with 8 bases in between. Germline V lookup: CDR1 SGHTS, CDR2 YDEGEE. As DNA, the CDR3 is TGTGCCAGCACAGGGTACGAGACCCAGTACTTC. Protein product: CASTGYETQYF. Full variable domain (rest looked up from reference TRBV5-8 and TRBJ2-5): EAGVTQSPTHLIKTRGQQATLRCSPISGHTSVYWYQQALGLGLQFLLWYDEGEERNRGNFPPRFSGRQFPNYSSELNVNALELEDSALYLCASTGYETQYFGPGTRLLVL.

The chain links TRBV28 to TRBJ1-6; 7 bases match TRBD1. Unmatched junction bases numbered 8, after V lost 6 bases and J lost 9 bases. The CDR3 sequence is 14 residues long. CDR1 and CDR2 (germline): MDHEN, SYDVKM. CDR3 residues: CASSPQGRGSPLHF. The CDR3 coding sequence is TGTGCCAGCAGCCCACAGGGGAGGGGTTCACCCCTCCACTTT.

The chain links TRBV6-1 to TRBJ2-7; D uncertain. Germline V CDR1 and CDR2: MNHNS, SASEGT. This CDR3 spans 12 amino acids. V was pared by 3 bases and J by 9 bases, with 12 bases between. The CDR3 nucleotides are TGTGCCAGCAGTGAGTTACCTCCTACGCAGTACTTC. Protein: CASSELPPTQYF.

This clone appeared once. In nucleotides, the CDR3 is TGTGCCAGCAGACAGGACCCGATGCATGAAAAACTGTTTTTT. Its protein is CASRQDPMHEKLFF. This chain links TRBV6-1 with TRBJ1-4, with D possibly TRBD1 on 5 matching bases. The CDR3 loop spans 14 amino acids. Germline assignment: CDR1 MNHNS and CDR2 SASEGT. Trimming shortened V by 6 bases and J by 6 bases, and 14 bases separated the two germline ends.

The V and J genes are TRBV30 and TRBJ2-3; D remains ambiguous. V lost 0 bases and J 2 bases, leaving 9 bases between the germline ends. The CDR3 runs 14 residues. Germline V lookup: CDR1 GTSNPN, CDR2 SVGIG (reference sequence). CDR3: CAWSVLGYTDTQYF. The CDR3 DNA sequence: TGTGCCTGGAGTGTACTCGGATACACAGATACGCAGTATTTT.

CDR3 DNA sequence: TGTGCCAGCTCGGCTGGGGGACAGGGCGAAGAGACCCAGTACTTC. This sequence encodes CASSAGGQGEETQYF. The chain employs TRBV18 and TRBJ2-5, with 9 bases lining up with TRBD1. From germline, CDR1 is KGHSH and CDR2 LQKENI. The J segment lost 3 bases and the V segment lost 6 bases, leaving 8 bases of the junction unmatched. The CDR3 is made up of 15 amino acids.

V usage is TRBV7-2 and J usage is TRBJ2-3; 13 nucleotides agree with TRBD2. This CDR3 spans 15 amino acids. J gave up 4 bases and V 3 bases, and 1 base lay outside the gene matches. Germline CDR1 reads SGHTA; CDR2 reads FQGNSA. In DNA, the CDR3 is TGTGCCAGCAGCTTGGGACTAGCGGGGCCAGATACGCAGTATTTT. Translating it yields CASSLGLAGPDTQYF. Drawing the rest from reference TRBV7-2 and TRBJ2-3, the complete variable domain is GAGVSQSPSNKVTEKGKDVELRCDPISGHTALYWYRQSLGQGLEFLIYFQGNSAPDKSGLPSDRFSAERTGGSVSTLTIQRTQQEDSAVYLCASSLGLAGPDTQYFGPGTRLTVL.

This clone was counted once. The V call is TRBV27, the J call TRBJ1-1, with D unresolved. The CDR3 loop spans 14 amino acids. Trimming pared 2 bases from V and 4 bases from J, leaving 11 bases between. The V gene's germline CDR1 is MNHEY and CDR2 SMNVEV (reference sequence). CDR3: CASSLGTRGTEAFF. In DNA, the CDR3 is TGTGCCAGCAGTTTAGGAACACGGGGCACTGAAGCTTTCTTT.

The rearrangement links TRBV5-4 to TRBJ2-7, with 8 bases identical to TRBD2. Germline V gene sequence: CDR1 SGHNT, CDR2 YYREEE (reference sequence). J was trimmed by 5 bases and V by 4 bases; bases with no gene match: 8. The CDR3 extends over 14 amino acids. CDR3 residues: CASSTGGVMNEQYF. CDR3 sequence (DNA): TGTGCCAGCAGCACGGGGGGGGTAATGAACGAGCAGTACTTC.